This T cell receptor (beta chain) was retrieved from a study of cytomegalovirus exposure and HLA in healthy donors. The study's findings and limits: Accounts indicate the classifier identified cytomegalovirus status with strong specificity and sensitivity. Many donors shared some public TCRs, even though most TCR sequences were rare. The study flagged fewer than 200 TCR beta chains as cytomegalovirus-associated.

Points on this clone: Its antigen is still unknown.

V was pared by 5 bases and J by 6 bases, with 12 bases between. Germline V CDR1 and CDR2: SGHVS, FNYEAQ. The CDR3 runs 13 residues. The donors were part of the validation cohort of 120 or so subjects. That cohort was separate from the first cohort, which comprised 500 to 850 subjects. Data came from immunoSEQ multiplex PCR; TCRdb stores just in-frame clones and leaves some out. Here the sample spans some 76,000 clones, approximately 94% being singletons. The J gene is TRBJ2-3, the V gene TRBV7-6; D is uncertain. This TCR was sampled from a woman in her late teens or twenties in good health and CMV-seronegative. The material sequenced was PBMCs. The chain's CDR3 is CASSRRLGDTQYF. In nucleotides, the CDR3 is TGTGCCAGCAGCCGAAGACTTGGGGATACGCAGTATTTT.